These 25 T cell receptor beta chains share one sample of origin, sequenced in a study of T cells in Graves' hyperthyroidism and ophthalmopathy. Researchers took RNA transcripts and amplified the TCR beta CDR3 regions from them. HTBI primers drove first-round RT-PCR of the TCR CDR3. A single record per CDR3 protein comes from TCRdb applying MiXCR to the multiplex PCR reads. The sample lists 450,000 to 650,000 distinct CDR3 sequences, about 14% occurring once. The sample consisted of blood. Receptor source: a woman aged 18-29 years with Graves' ophthalmopathy.

This clonotype was observed at least ten times. The chain uses TRBV7-2 and TRBJ2-3; TRBD2 might be the D (5 bases). This CDR3 has 15 residues. CDR1 and CDR2 (germline): SGHTA, FQGNSA. Trimming shortened V by 5 bases and J by 4 bases, and 16 bases separated the two germline ends. CDR3 sequence: CASSMFTRTADTQYF. In DNA form, the CDR3 reads TGTGCCAGCAGCATGTTTACTAGGACGGCAGATACGCAGTATTTT.

This clonotype was seen ten or more times. This chain uses TRBV24-1 with TRBJ2-3, with TRBD2 identical over 10 bases. Per germline, CDR1 KGHDR and CDR2 SFDVKD. This CDR3 has 18 residues. The V and J ends lost 1 base and 4 bases, in that order; junction bases with no gene match: 10. The DNA of the CDR3 is TGTGCCACCAGTGATTTTGATCTGGCTAGCGGGAGCGCAGATACGCAGTATTTT. It specifies CATSDFDLASGSADTQYF.

CDR3 protein: CSVGTGQAYNEQFF. CDR3 DNA: TGCAGCGTGGGGACGGGACAGGCCTACAATGAGCAGTTCTTC. The chain joins TRBV29-1 to TRBJ2-1; 8 bases are a match to TRBD1. The trim removed 6 bases at V and 2 bases at J, leaving 6 bases unmatched. This CDR3 is built from 14 residues. Germline CDR1 and CDR2: SQVTM and ANQGSEA.

The genes are TRBV19 and TRBJ2-1; D assignment may be TRBD1 or TRBD2 (5 bases each). The CDR3 totals 16 residues. V was pared by 5 bases and J by 5 bases, with 19 bases between. Germline lookup yields CDR1 LNHDA and CDR2 SQIVND (reference sequence). This chain's CDR3 is CASSQRLRGLNNEQFF. DNA of the CDR3: TGTGCCAGTAGTCAACGCCTTCGGGGCCTAAACAATGAGCAGTTCTTC.

Concerning this clonotype: A much more abundant neighbour one base away suggests this may be a read error. This chain uses TRBV6-9 with TRBJ2-7; 8 bases map to TRBD2. This CDR3 has 15 amino acids. Looked up from germline, CDR1 is MNHGY and CDR2 is SVAAGI. CDR3 sequence (DNA): TGTGCCAGCAGTTACAGTCTAGCGGGCTCCTACGAGCAGCACTTC. Protein: CASSYSLAGSYEQHF.

V usage is TRBV2 and J usage is TRBJ2-1; the match to TRBD2 covers 13 bases. Unmatched junction bases numbered 4, after V lost 5 bases and J lost 9 bases. Germline CDR1 and CDR2: SNHLY and FYNNEI. This CDR3 has 14 residues. CDR3 in amino acids: CASSSRTSGSEQFF. Here the CDR3 DNA reads TGTGCCAGCAGTTCTCGGACTAGCGGGAGTGAGCAGTTCTTC.

This clonotype was observed at least ten times. The rearrangement uses TRBV18 and TRBJ1-1, with TRBD1 as a possible D gene (5 bases). The CDR3 runs 13 residues. Germline V gene data show CDR1 as KGHSH and CDR2 as LQKENI. V lost 5 bases and J lost 6, with 13 bases in between. CDR3: CASSSTGVAEAFF. DNA for the CDR3: TGTGCCAGCTCATCTACGGGGGTCGCTGAAGCTTTCTTT.

In this sample, this clonotype turned up many times. This chain links TRBV7-2 with TRBJ2-2, with 11 bases matching TRBD2. From germline, CDR1 is SGHTA and CDR2 FQGNSA. This CDR3 region has 16 residues. The trim removed 4 bases at V and 3 bases at J, leaving 4 bases unmatched. CDR3 coding DNA: TGTGCCAGCAGCTCTCTAGCGGGAGGTGACACCGGGGAGCTGTTTTTT. Translation: CASSSLAGGDTGELFF.

This clonotype was picked up a small number of times. V is TRBV9 and J is TRBJ2-1; 9 nucleotides align to TRBD2. The CDR3 consists of 14 residues. The V segment lost 2 bases and the J segment 7 bases; nucleotides outside the gene matches: 4. Germline assignment: CDR1 SGDLS and CDR2 YYNGEE. CDR3 coding DNA: TGTGCCAGCAGCGTGCTAGCGGGACTAAATGAGCAGTTCTTC. Translation gives CASSVLAGLNEQFF.

This clonotype was detected many times. V and J are TRBV19 and TRBJ2-7; D ambiguous. V was trimmed by 10 bases and J by 3 bases, leaving 10 bases between them. Germline V gene lookup returns CDR1 LNHDA and CDR2 SQIVND (reference sequence). The CDR3 contains 11 residues. The CDR3 nucleotides read TGTGCCACTCAGAACGGCTACGAGCAGTACTTC. As protein: CATQNGYEQYF.

This clonotype was counted ten times or more. V is TRBV2 and J is TRBJ1-2, with TRBD1 identical over 7 bases. The V gene's germline CDR1 is SNHLY and CDR2 FYNNEI. The CDR3 runs 13 residues. Unmatched junction bases numbered 4, after V lost 9 bases and J lost 0 bases. The DNA for the CDR3 is TGTGCCAGACGGGACAGCGCTAACTATGGCTACACCTTC. It encodes CARRDSANYGYTF.

This clonotype was seen repeatedly, ten times or more. The CDR3 region is CASSAVQGTSTNEQFF. DNA for the CDR3: TGCGCCAGCAGTGCGGTACAAGGGACTAGCACCAATGAGCAGTTCTTC. The rearrangement links TRBV10-1 to TRBJ2-1; 9 bases map to TRBD2. The CDR3 covers 16 residues. Germline CDR1 is WNHNN and CDR2 is SYGVQD (reference sequence). V was pared by 4 bases and J by 6 bases, with 10 bases of the junction left unmatched.

This clonotype was observed many times. In DNA form, the CDR3 reads TGTGCTAGTGCTCTACCGCGGCACTCGGGGCCCTACGAGCAGTACTTC. Translated: CASALPRHSGPYEQYF. The V call is TRBV12-5, the J call TRBJ2-7, with D perhaps TRBD1 or TRBD2 (5 bases each). Germline loops: CDR1 LGHNT, CDR2 FRNRAP. The V gene lost 7 bases and the J gene lost 2 bases, with 21 bases spanning the gap. This CDR3 contains 16 residues. Based on the CDR3 plus reference TRBV12-5 and TRBJ2-7, the full variable domain is DARVTQTPRHKVTEMGQEVTMRCQPILGHNTVFWYRQTMMQGLELLAYFRNRAPLDDSGMPKDRFSAEMPDATLATLKIQPSEPRDSAVYFCASALPRHSGPYEQYFGPGTRLTVT.

This clonotype was seen many times. This chain joins TRBV2 and TRBJ1-1, with D hard to call. Trimming took 2 bases from V and 7 from J, leaving 14 bases between them. The CDR3 consists of 14 residues. CDR1 is SNHLY and CDR2 is FYNNEI in the germline V gene. The CDR3 region has the DNA TGTGCCAGCAGTGAATTCCCGGGCCAGCTTGAAGCTTTCTTT. Translation gives CASSEFPGQLEAFF.

This chain uses TRBV5-1 with TRBJ2-5; D is unresolved. The germline V and J ends were trimmed by 0 bases and 1 base, with 7 bases remaining between them. Per the germline V gene, CDR1 is SGHRS and CDR2 is YFSETQ. The CDR3 is 14 residues long. The CDR3 loop is CASSLEGTQETQYF. For the CDR3, the DNA is TGCGCCAGCAGCTTGGAGGGCACCCAAGAGACCCAGTACTTC.

This clonotype was observed at least ten times. The gene calls are TRBV5-1 and TRBJ2-2, with TRBD2 matching 8 bases. Trimming removed 7 bases from V and 0 bases from J; junction bases left unmatched: 5. The CDR3 is 15 residues long. Germline V gives CDR1 SGHRS, CDR2 YFSETQ. The CDR3 nucleotides read TGCGCCAGCGCCCTTAGCGGGGCGAACACCGGGGAGCTGTTTTTT. This translates into CASALSGANTGELFF.

Many counts were recorded for this clonotype. CDR3 bases: TGTGCCAGCAGTTTATTTCCGGGGACAGGGTCCTACGAGCAGTACTTC. Residues: CASSLFPGTGSYEQYF. The V and J genes are TRBV27 and TRBJ2-7; 9 bases align to TRBD1. Germline CDR1 is MNHEY and CDR2 is SMNVEV (reference sequence). The CDR3 is made up of 16 amino acids. J gave up 1 base and V 1 base, and 5 bases lay outside the gene matches.

This rearrangement joins TRBV15 to TRBJ1-5, with D possibly matching TRBD1 (5 bases). The length of the CDR3 is 15 residues. V shed 3 bases and J shed 3 bases, with 12 bases lying between them. Per the germline V gene, CDR1 is LNHNV and CDR2 is YYDKDF (reference sequence). As DNA, the CDR3 is TGTGCCACCAGCAGGGACGGGGCGGACAATCAGCCCCAGCATTTT. As protein: CATSRDGADNQPQHF.

Ten or more counts support this clonotype. J is TRBJ2-3 and V is TRBV28; no clear D. V lost 2 bases and J lost 1, with 13 bases in between. The CDR3 is 16 residues long. Germline loops: CDR1 MDHEN, CDR2 SYDVKM. This chain's CDR3 is CASSLGFLRGTDTQYF. The DNA of the CDR3 is TGTGCCAGCAGTTTAGGCTTCCTACGGGGCACAGATACGCAGTATTTT.

The genes are TRBV6-4 and TRBJ1-1, with a possible D match to TRBD1 (6 bases). Germline assignment: CDR1 MRHNA and CDR2 SNTAGT. The CDR3 length is 14 residues. V was clipped by 6 bases and J by 1 base, with 12 bases between them. DNA of the CDR3: TGTGCCAGCAGGCCAGGAGGGGGGAACACTGAAGCTTTCTTT. Its protein is CASRPGGGNTEAFF.

This clonotype was recorded many times. The chain is built from TRBV29-1 and TRBJ1-1; D is unclear. In germline, CDR1 is SQVTM, CDR2 ANQGSEA. V was clipped by 2 bases and J by 4 bases, with 17 bases between them. The CDR3 length is 15 residues. CDR3 nucleotide sequence: TGCAGCGTTGAATCATTCGGAGGGAGAAGCACTGAAGCTTTCTTT. It specifies CSVESFGGRSTEAFF.

The table lists this clonotype with a few counts. The chain couples TRBV24-1 to TRBJ2-3; the match to TRBD2 covers 9 bases. The germline gives CDR1 KGHDR, CDR2 SFDVKD. Losses at the gene ends were 5 bases for V and 4 bases for J; bases not matched to a gene: 3. The CDR3 length is 14 residues. The chain's CDR3 is CATSGTSESDTQYF. Here the CDR3 DNA reads TGTGCCACCAGTGGGACTAGCGAATCAGATACGCAGTATTTT.

This clonotype has at least ten counts. V and J are TRBV12-3 or TRBV12-4 and TRBJ2-5; D is tentatively TRBD1 or TRBD2 (5 bases each). Trimming took 6 bases from V and 4 from J, leaving 15 bases between them. This CDR3 has 14 residues. CDR3 region: CASRGTGLRETQYF. In nucleotides, the CDR3 is TGTGCCAGCAGGGGGACGGGGCTCAGAGAGACCCAGTACTTC.

As for this clonotype: This likely comes from a read error, as the CDR3 has no conserved phenylalanine or tryptophan at its end. V is TRBV6-2 or TRBV6-3 and J is TRBJ1-5; D call uncertain. The length of the CDR3 is 13 residues. Germline CDR1 is MNHEY and CDR2 is SVGEGT. V shed 8 bases and J shed 7 bases, with 15 bases lying between them. Here the CDR3 reads CASSIGSRQPQHS. The CDR3 DNA is TGTGCCAGCTCGATAGGATCTCGGCAGCCCCAGCATTCT.

At least ten counts were recorded for this clonotype. This chain joins TRBV18 and TRBJ2-5; 8 bases agree with TRBD1. Losses at the gene ends were 6 bases for V and 4 bases for J; bases not matched to a gene: 1. The V gene's germline CDR1 is KGHSH and CDR2 LQKENI. This CDR3 region has 12 residues. The CDR3 here is CASSGQAETQYF. In DNA, the CDR3 is TGTGCCAGCTCGGGACAGGCAGAGACCCAGTACTTC.